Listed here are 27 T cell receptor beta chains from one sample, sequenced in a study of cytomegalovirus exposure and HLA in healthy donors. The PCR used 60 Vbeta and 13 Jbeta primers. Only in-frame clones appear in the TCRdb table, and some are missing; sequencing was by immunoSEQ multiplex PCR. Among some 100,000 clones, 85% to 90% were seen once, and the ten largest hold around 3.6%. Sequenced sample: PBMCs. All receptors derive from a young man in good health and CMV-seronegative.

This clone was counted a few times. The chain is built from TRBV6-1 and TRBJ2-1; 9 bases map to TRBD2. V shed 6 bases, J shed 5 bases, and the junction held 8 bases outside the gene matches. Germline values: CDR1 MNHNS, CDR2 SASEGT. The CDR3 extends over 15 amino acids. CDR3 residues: CASSMTSGDDNEQFF. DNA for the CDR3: TGTGCCAGCAGCATGACTAGCGGAGATGACAATGAGCAGTTCTTC.

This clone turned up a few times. The CDR3 sequence is CASSFRTGGNSGANVLTF. The CDR3 nucleotides read TGTGCCAGCAGCTTCCGGACAGGGGGCAATTCTGGGGCCAACGTCCTGACTTTC. This rearrangement joins TRBV5-4 to TRBJ2-6; 11 nucleotides match TRBD1. The V gene end was trimmed by 2 bases and the J gene end by 1 base; junction bases not matched to a gene: 5. Germline assignment: CDR1 SGHNT and CDR2 YYREEE (reference sequence). The CDR3 sequence is 18 residues long.

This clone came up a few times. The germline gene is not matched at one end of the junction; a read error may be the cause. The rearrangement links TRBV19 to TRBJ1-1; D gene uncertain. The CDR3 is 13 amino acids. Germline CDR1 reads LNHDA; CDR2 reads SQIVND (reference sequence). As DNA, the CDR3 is TGTGCCAGTAGTCTCGGACTGAACAATGAAGCTTTCTTT. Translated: CASSLGLNNEAFF. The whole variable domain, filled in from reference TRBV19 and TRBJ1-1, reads DGGITQSPKYLFRKEGQNVTLSCEQNLNHDAMYWYRQDPGQGLRLIYYSQIVNDFQKGDIAEGYSVSREKKESFPLTVTSAQKNPTAFYLCASSLGLNNEAFFGQGTRLTVV.

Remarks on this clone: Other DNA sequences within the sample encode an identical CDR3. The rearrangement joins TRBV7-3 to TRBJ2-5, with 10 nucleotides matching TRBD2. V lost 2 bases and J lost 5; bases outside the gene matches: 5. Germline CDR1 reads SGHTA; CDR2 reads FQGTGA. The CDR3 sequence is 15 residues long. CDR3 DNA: TGTGCCAGCAGCTTAGGGCTAGCGGGAGTCGAGACCCAGTACTTC. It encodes CASSLGLAGVETQYF.

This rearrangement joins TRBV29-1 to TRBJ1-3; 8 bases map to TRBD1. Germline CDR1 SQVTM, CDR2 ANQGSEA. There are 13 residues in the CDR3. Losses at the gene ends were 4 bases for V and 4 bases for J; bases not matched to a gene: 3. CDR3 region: CSVVTGEGNTIYF. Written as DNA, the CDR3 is TGCAGCGTTGTGACAGGGGAAGGAAACACCATATATTTT.

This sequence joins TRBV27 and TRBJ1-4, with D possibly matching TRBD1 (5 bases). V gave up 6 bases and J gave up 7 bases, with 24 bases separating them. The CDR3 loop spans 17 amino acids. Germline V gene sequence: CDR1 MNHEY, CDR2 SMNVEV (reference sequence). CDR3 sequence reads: CASRTSFLVGRGEKLFF. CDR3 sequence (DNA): TGTGCCAGCAGAACCTCGTTTCTGGTCGGGAGGGGTGAAAAACTGTTTTTT. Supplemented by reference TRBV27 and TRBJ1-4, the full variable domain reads EAQVTQNPRYLITVTGKKLTVTCSQNMNHEYMSWYRQDPGLGLRQIYYSMNVEVTDKGDVPEGYKVSRKEKRNFPLILESPSPNQTSLYFCASRTSFLVGRGEKLFFGSGTQLSVL.

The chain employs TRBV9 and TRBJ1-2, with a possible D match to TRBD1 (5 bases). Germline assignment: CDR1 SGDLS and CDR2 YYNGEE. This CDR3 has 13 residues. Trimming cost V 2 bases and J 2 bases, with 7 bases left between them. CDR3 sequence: CASSVTGNYGYTF. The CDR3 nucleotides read TGTGCCAGCAGCGTTACAGGAAACTATGGCTACACCTTC.

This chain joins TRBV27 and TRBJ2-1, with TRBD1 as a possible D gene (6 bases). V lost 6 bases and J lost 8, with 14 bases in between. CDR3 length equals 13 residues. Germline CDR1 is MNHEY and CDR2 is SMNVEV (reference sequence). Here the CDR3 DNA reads TGTGCCAGCAGCCTTGGACAGACCCATGAGCAGTTCTTC. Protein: CASSLGQTHEQFF.

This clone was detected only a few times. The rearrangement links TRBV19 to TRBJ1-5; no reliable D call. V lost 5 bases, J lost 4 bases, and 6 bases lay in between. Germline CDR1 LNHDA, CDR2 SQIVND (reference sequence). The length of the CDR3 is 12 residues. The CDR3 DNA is TGTGCCAGTAGTTTCCTAAATCAGCCCCAGCATTTT. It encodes CASSFLNQPQHF. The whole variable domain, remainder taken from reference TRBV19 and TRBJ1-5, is DGGITQSPKYLFRKEGQNVTLSCEQNLNHDAMYWYRQDPGQGLRLIYYSQIVNDFQKGDIAEGYSVSREKKESFPLTVTSAQKNPTAFYLCASSFLNQPQHFGDGTRLSIL.

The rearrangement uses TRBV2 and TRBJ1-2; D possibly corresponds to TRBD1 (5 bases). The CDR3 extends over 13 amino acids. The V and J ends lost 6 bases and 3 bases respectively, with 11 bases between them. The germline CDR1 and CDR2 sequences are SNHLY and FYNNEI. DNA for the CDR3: TGTGCCAGCAGGCTTGGGACTGACTATGGCTACACCTTC. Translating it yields CASRLGTDYGYTF.

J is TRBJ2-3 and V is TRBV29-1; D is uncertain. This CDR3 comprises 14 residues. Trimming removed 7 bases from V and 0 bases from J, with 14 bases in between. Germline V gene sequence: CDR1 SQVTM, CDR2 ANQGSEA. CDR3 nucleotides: TGCAGCGCCAACCTGCGGCAAAGCACAGATACGCAGTATTTT. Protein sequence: CSANLRQSTDTQYF.

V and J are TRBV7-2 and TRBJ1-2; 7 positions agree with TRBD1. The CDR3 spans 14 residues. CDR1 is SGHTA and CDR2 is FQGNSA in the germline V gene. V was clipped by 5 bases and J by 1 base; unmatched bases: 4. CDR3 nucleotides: TGTGCCAGCAGCCCGACAGGGTTTAACTATGGCTACACCTTC. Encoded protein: CASSPTGFNYGYTF.

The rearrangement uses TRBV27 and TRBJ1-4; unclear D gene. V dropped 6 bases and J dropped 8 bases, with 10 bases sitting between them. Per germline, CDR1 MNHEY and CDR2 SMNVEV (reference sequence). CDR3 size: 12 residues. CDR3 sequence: CASRGEWEKLFF. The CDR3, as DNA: TGTGCCAGCAGAGGAGAGTGGGAAAAACTGTTTTTT.

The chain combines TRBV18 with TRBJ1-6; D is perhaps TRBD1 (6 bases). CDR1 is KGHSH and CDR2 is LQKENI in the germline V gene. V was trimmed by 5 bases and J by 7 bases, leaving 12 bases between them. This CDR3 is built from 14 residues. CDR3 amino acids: CASSSGQRNSPLHF. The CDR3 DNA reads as TGTGCCAGCTCATCTGGACAGAGAAATTCACCCCTCCACTTT.

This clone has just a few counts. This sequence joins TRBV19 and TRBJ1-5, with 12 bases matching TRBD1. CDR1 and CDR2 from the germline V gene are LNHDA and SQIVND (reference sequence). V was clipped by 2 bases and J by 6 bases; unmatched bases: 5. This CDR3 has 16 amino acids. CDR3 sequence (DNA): TGTGCCAGTAGTATATTCGGGACAGGGGGCTTTCAGCCCCAGCATTTT. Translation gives CASSIFGTGGFQPQHF.

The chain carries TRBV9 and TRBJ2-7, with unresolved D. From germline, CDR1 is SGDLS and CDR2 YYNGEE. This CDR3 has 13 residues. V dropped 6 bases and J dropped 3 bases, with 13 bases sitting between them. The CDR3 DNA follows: TGTGCCAGCATCCCCCGGGTGGACTACGAGCAGTACTTC. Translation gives CASIPRVDYEQYF.

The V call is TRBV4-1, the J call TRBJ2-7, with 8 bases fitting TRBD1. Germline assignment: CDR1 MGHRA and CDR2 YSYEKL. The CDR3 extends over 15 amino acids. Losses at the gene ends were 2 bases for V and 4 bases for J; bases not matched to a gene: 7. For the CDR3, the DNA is TGCGCCAGCAGCCAACTACAGGGGGTATTGTACGAGCAGTACTTC. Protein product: CASSQLQGVLYEQYF.

Here the CDR3 reads CASSADRGYGYTF. The CDR3 DNA follows: TGTGCCAGCAGCGCAGACAGGGGATATGGCTACACCTTC. The chain recombines TRBV7-9 with TRBJ1-2, with 8 bases matching TRBD1. J gave up 5 bases and V 5 bases, and 4 bases lay outside the gene matches. Germline-derived CDR1 and CDR2 are SEHNR and FQNEAQ (reference sequence). The CDR3 loop spans 13 amino acids.

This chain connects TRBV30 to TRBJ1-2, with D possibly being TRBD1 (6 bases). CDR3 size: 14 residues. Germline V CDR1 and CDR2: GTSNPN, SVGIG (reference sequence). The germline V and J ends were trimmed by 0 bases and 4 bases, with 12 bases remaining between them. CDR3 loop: CAWSVAGVTYGYTF. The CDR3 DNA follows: TGTGCCTGGAGTGTTGCAGGGGTTACCTATGGCTACACCTTC. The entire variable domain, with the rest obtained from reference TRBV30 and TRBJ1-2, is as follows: SQTIHQWPATLVQPVGSPLSLECTVEGTSNPNLYWYRQAAGRGLQLLFYSVGIGQISSEVPQNLSASRPQDRQFILSSKKLLLSDSGFYLCAWSVAGVTYGYTFGSGTRLTVV.

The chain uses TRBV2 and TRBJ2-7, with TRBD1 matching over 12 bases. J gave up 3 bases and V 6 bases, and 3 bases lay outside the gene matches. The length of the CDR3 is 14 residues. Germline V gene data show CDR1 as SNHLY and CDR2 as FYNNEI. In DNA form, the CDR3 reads TGTGCCAGCAGGGGGGACAGGGGGCTCTACGAGCAGTACTTC. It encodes CASRGDRGLYEQYF.

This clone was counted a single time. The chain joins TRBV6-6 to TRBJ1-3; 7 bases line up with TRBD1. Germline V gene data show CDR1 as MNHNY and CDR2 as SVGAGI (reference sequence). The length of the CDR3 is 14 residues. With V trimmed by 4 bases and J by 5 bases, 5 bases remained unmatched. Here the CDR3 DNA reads TGTGCCAGCAGTTCCGGACAGGCGAGAAACACCATATATTTT. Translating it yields CASSSGQARNTIYF.

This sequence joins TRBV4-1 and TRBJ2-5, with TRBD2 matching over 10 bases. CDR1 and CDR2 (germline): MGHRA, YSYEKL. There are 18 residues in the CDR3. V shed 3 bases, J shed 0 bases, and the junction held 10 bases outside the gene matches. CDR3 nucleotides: TGCGCCAGCAGCCATCTAGTTGGCGGGACTAGCGACCAAGAGACCCAGTACTTC. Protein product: CASSHLVGGTSDQETQYF.

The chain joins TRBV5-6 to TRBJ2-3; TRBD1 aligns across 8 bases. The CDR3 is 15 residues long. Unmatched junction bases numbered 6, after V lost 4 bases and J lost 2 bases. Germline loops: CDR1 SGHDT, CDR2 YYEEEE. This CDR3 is CASSGGQGYTDTQYF. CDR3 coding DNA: TGTGCCAGCAGCGGAGGACAGGGATACACAGATACGCAGTATTTT.

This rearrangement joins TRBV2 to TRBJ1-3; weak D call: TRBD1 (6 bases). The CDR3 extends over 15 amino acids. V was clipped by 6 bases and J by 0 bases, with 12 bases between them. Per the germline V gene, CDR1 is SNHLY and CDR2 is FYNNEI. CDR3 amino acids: CASRTGGASGNTIYF. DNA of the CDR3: TGTGCCAGCAGGACGGGGGGGGCCTCTGGAAACACCATATATTTT.

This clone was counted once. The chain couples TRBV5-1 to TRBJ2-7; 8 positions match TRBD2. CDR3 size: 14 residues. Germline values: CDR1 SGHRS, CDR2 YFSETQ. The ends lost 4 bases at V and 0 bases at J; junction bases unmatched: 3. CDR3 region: CASSRGGSSYEQYF. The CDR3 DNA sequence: TGCGCCAGCAGCCGGGGGGGGAGCTCCTACGAGCAGTACTTC.

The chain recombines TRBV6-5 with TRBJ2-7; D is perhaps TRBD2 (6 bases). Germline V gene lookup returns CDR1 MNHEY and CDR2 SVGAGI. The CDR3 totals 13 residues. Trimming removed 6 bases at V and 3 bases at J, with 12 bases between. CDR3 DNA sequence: TGTGCCAGCAGGGGGACTGTGAACTACGAGCAGTACTTC. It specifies CASRGTVNYEQYF.

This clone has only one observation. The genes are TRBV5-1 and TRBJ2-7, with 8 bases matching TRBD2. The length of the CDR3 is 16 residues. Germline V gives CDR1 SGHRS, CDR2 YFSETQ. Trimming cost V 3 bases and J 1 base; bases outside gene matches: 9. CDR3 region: CASSSLAGTRSYEQYF. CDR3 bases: TGCGCCAGCAGCTCTCTAGCAGGGACTAGATCCTACGAGCAGTACTTC. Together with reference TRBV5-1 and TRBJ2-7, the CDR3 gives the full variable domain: KAGVTQTPRYLIKTRGQQVTLSCSPISGHRSVSWYQQTPGQGLQFLFEYFSETQRNKGNFPGRFSGRQFSNSRSEMNVSTLELGDSALYLCASSSLAGTRSYEQYFGPGTRLTVT.